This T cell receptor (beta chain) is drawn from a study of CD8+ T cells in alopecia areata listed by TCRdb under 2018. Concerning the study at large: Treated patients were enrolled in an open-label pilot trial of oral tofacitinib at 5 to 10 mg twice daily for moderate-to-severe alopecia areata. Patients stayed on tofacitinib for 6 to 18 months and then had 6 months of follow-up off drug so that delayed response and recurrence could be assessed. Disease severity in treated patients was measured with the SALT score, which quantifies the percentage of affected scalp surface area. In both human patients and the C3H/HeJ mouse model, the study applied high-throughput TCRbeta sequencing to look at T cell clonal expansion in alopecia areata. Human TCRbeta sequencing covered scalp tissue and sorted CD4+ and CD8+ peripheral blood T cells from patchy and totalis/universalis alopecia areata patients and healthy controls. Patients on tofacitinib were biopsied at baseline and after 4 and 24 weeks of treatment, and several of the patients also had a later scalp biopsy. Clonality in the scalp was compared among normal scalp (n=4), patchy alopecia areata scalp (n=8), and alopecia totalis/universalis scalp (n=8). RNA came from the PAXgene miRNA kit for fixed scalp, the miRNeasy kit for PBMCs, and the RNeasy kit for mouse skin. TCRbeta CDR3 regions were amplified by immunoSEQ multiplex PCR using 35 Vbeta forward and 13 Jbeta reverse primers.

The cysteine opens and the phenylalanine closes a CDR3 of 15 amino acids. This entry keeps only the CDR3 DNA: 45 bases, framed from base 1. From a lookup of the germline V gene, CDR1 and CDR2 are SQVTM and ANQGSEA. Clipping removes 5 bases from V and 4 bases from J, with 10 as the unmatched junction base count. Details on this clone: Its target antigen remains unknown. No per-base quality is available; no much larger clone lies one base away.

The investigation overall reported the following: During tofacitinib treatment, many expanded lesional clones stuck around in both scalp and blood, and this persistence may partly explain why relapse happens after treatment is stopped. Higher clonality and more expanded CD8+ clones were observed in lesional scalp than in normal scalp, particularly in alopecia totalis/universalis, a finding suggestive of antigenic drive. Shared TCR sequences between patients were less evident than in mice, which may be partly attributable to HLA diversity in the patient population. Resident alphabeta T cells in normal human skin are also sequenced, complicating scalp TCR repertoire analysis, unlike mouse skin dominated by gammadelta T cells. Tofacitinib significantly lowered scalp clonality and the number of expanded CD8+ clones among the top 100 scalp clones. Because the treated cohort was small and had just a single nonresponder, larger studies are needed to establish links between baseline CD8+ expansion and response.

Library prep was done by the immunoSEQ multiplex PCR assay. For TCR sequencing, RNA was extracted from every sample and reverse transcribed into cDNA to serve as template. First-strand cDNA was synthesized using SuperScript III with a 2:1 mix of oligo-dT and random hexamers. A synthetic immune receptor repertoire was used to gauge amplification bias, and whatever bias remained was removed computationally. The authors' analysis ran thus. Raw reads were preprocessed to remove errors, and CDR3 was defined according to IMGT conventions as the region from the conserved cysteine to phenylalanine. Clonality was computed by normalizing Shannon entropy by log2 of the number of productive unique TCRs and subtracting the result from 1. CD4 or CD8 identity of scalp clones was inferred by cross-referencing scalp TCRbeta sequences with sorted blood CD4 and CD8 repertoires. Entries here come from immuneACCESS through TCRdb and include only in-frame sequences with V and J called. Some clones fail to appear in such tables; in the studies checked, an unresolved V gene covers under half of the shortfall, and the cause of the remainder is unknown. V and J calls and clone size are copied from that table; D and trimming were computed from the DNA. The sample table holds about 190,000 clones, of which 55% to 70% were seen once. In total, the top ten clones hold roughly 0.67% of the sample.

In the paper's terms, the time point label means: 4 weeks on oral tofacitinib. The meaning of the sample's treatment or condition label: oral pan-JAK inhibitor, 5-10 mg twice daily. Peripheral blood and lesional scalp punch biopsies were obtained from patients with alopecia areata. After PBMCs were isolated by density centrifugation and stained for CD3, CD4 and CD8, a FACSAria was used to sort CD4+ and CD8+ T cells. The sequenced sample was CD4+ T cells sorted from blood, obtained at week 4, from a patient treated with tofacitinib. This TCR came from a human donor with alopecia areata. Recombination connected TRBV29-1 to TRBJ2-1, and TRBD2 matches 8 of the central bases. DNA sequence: TGCAGCGTTCCCCACCGGGAGGGCTCTTACAATGAGCAGTTCTTC. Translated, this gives CSVPHREGSYNEQFF.